This TCR beta chain originates from a study of early T cells in non-severe SARS-CoV-2 infection. This CDR3 has 13 amino acids. Trimming removed 1 base from V and 8 bases from J, with 13 bases in between. Germline V gives CDR1 SQVTM, CDR2 ANQGSEA. TCRdb passed the 5' RACE reads through MiXCR, listing each CDR3 protein once. Counted here are about 92,000 distinct CDR3 sequences, around 13% occurring once; the ten biggest clones make up roughly 6.5%. This rearrangement joins TRBV29-1 to TRBJ2-3, with a possible D match to TRBD1 (5 bases). The material sequenced was whole blood. The sequence was obtained from an adult who was a healthcare worker with PCR-confirmed SARS-CoV-2 infection or an uninfected control (not recorded which). CDR3 DNA: TGCAGCGTTGAAGGGCAGGTGGGGCGTACGCAGTATTTT. As protein: CSVEGQVGRTQYF.